This TCR beta chain was profiled in a study of cytomegalovirus exposure and HLA in healthy donors. Overall study context: Early released data had tens of millions of unique TCRs, all coming from HLA-typed donors.

This clone was seen a few times. The primer mix had 60 Vbeta and 13 Jbeta primers. Some clones are missing from TCRdb's copy, which holds only in-frame ones; the method was immunoSEQ multiplex PCR. Of some 130,000 clones listed, roughly four fifths are singletons. V shed 6 bases and J 0 bases; nucleotides not matched to a gene: 11. Germline V gene data show CDR1 as MNHEY and CDR2 as SMNVEV (reference sequence). This CDR3 contains 16 residues. The chain has TRBV27 and TRBJ2-7, with TRBD1 matching 7 bases. Sequencing input: PBMCs. The TCR sequence derives from a woman in her 50s in good health and CMV-seronegative. CDR3 protein: CASRLVGQGDSYEQYF. CDR3 DNA: TGTGCCAGCAGGCTAGTTGGGCAGGGGGACTCCTACGAGCAGTACTTC.